The T cell receptor (beta chain) under discussion was sequenced for a study of vaccination and CD4 T cells after COVID-19. Oncomine TCR Beta short-read sequencing was applied to DNA from cultured CD4+ T cells. TCRdb used MiXCR to reprocess the PCR reads, holding one entry per CDR3 protein. This table has 15,000 to 20,000 distinct CDR3 sequences, approximately 40% appearing once. This clonotype occurred a few times. Its antigen is not known. Germline-derived CDR1 and CDR2 are SEHNR and FQNEAQ (reference sequence). The CDR3 loop spans 15 amino acids. V was trimmed by 4 bases and J by 4 bases, leaving 15 bases between them. Sample treatment: approximately 9-day PBMC culture with coronavirus spike peptide pools or control peptides (ViraFEST assay). Via ViraFEST, peptide pools expanded antigen-specific T cells before TCR sequencing.

The rearrangement links TRBV7-9 to TRBJ2-3, with unresolved D. The origin of this receptor is a human donor who had recovered from COVID-19. The specimen sequenced was CD4+ T cells from blood, cultured in vitro. The CDR3 sequence: CASSSTGGLSDTQYF. In DNA form, the CDR3 reads TGTGCCAGCAGCTCTACGGGTGGATTATCAGATACGCAGTATTTT. Full variable domain (outside the CDR3, taken from reference TRBV7-9 and TRBJ2-3): DTGVSQNPRHKITKRGQNVTFRCDPISEHNRLYWYRQTLGQGPEFLTYFQNEAQLEKSRLLSDRFSAERPKGSFSTLEIQRTEQGDSAMYLCASSSTGGLSDTQYFGPGTRLTVL.